This TCR beta chain derives from a study of control samples from healthy donors and cancer patients. The table came from immunoSEQ multiplex PCR; TCRdb's copy has only in-frame clones and leaves some out. The sample includes 150,000 to 200,000 clones, roughly 89% seen only once; the top ten take approximately 1.5%. The CDR3 covers 16 residues. Germline V gene sequence: CDR1 MNHEY, CDR2 SVGEGT. The trim removed 3 bases at V and 11 bases at J, leaving 11 bases unmatched. The sequencing input was blood. This TCR came from a woman aged 45-60 years in good health. This chain connects TRBV6-2 or TRBV6-3 to TRBJ2-3, with 13 bases that match TRBD2. CDR3 sequence: CASSYRLAGGHQKQYF. The CDR3 region has the DNA TGTGCCAGCAGTTATAGACTAGCGGGAGGCCACCAAAAGCAGTATTTT.